Following are 10 T cell receptor beta chains from one sample sequenced in a study of CXCR3-negative and CXCR3-positive naive CD8 T cells. Libraries of TRB cDNA were made by 5' RACE and carried UMIs. With the 5' RACE reads reprocessed, TCRdb shows one record per CDR3 protein and no DNA. Its clone listing holds some 130,000 distinct CDR3 sequences. Sequencing input: naive CXCR3- CD8+ T cells from blood. Subset reported: CD45RO-CCR7+CD27+CD95- naive CD8+ T cells lacking CXCR3 (TNR3-). Every receptor here comes from a human donor in good health. Some clones in this sample may be carry-over from other donors' samples.

This chain links TRBV19 with TRBJ2-1; TCRdb calls TRBD1, which cannot be checked without DNA. This CDR3 comprises 15 residues. The germline CDR1 and CDR2 sequences are LNHDA and SQIVND (reference sequence). This CDR3 is CASSMTGGRYNEQFF.

The chain uses TRBV6-2 or TRBV6-3 and TRBJ2-5. The CDR3 is 14 residues long. The V gene's germline CDR1 is MNHEY and CDR2 SVGEGT. The CDR3 here is CASSPQKYQETQYF.

The genes are TRBV27 and TRBJ2-2. CDR1 and CDR2 (germline): MNHEY, SMNVEV (reference sequence). This CDR3 contains 14 residues. This CDR3 is CASSLFEPTGELFF.

V is TRBV29-1 and J is TRBJ2-2. CDR1 SQVTM and CDR2 ANQGSEA come from the germline V gene. The CDR3 has 14 amino acids. The CDR3 loop is CSVVWQPNTGELFF.

The gene calls are TRBV15 and TRBJ1-4; without DNA, the TCRdb call of TRBD1 cannot be checked. This CDR3 comprises 14 residues. Germline-derived CDR1 and CDR2 are LNHNV and YYDKDF (reference sequence). CDR3 protein: CATSKGATNEKLFF. The full variable domain, in which reference TRBV15 and TRBJ1-4 provide the parts outside the CDR3, is DAMVIQNPRYQVTQFGKPVTLSCSQTLNHNVMYWYQQKSSQAPKLLFHYYDKDFNNEADTPDNFQSRRPNTSFCFLDIRSPGLGDTAMYLCATSKGATNEKLFFGSGTQLSVL.

The chain has TRBV4-1 and TRBJ1-1. This CDR3 contains 16 residues. The germline V gene has CDR1 MGHRA and CDR2 YSYEKL. CDR3: CASSQETPSTKLGAFF.

The V call is TRBV16, the J call TRBJ2-7; no DNA is available, so the TRBD2 call from TCRdb remains unchecked. Per the germline V gene, CDR1 is KGHSY and CDR2 is FQNENV. The length of the CDR3 is 15 residues. The CDR3 region is CASSQSGTSSYEQYF.

The chain joins TRBV30 to TRBJ2-1; TCRdb proposes TRBD2, but this gene call is untestable without DNA. CDR1 and CDR2 (germline): GTSNPN, SVGIG (reference sequence). This CDR3 has 16 amino acids. The CDR3 spells CAWNTLGLASLNEQFF.

This rearrangement joins TRBV15 to TRBJ2-1; the D call of TRBD2 rests on TCRdb alone, since no DNA is present to check it. Germline CDR1 is LNHNV and CDR2 is YYDKDF (reference sequence). The CDR3 covers 16 residues. The CDR3 region is CASEAQPGQFMDEQFF.

The V call is TRBV7-8, the J call TRBJ1-3; TCRdb picks TRBD1, but there is no DNA to check that call. Looked up from germline, CDR1 is SGHVS and CDR2 is FQNEAQ. The CDR3 is 15 amino acids. CDR3 loop: CASSWDRALRGTIYF.